Listed below are T cell receptor beta chains from one sample, sequenced in a study of beta chain features in type 1 diabetes. Sequenced by immunoSEQ multiplex PCR; TCRdb stores in-frame clones only, minus some. The sample consists of about 120,000 clones, around 16% of them appearing once. The sample comprised central memory CD4+ T cells from blood. All receptors come from a man aged 18 to 30 with type 1 diabetes. The CDR3 runs from the conserved cysteine through the conserved F or W. The D gene is left open where the match is weak. Clone size, where shown, is once, few, many, or a class for clones that have expanded.

V: TRBV27
J: TRBJ2-4
size: few
D: .
DNA: TGTGCCAGCAGTTCCAGCTCGGTGGCCAAAAACATTCAGTACTTC
CDR3: CASSSSSVAKNIQYF

V: TRBV25-1
J: TRBJ2-7
size: .
D: TRBD1
DNA: TGTGCCAGCAGTGATCCGGGGACAGGGGGCTACGAGCAGTACTTC
CDR3: CASSDPGTGGYEQYF

V: TRBV28
J: TRBJ2-5
size: .
D: TRBD1
DNA: TGTGCCAGCAGTGCCCAGGGACAGGGGGCTTGGCAAGAGACCCAGTACTTC
CDR3: CASSAQGQGAWQETQYF

V: TRBV7-3
J: TRBJ2-3
size: few
D: .
DNA: TGTGCCAGCAGCTTCCTGACCGGTACCACAGATACGCAGTATTTT
CDR3: CASSFLTGTTDTQYF

V: TRBV21-1
J: TRBJ2-3
size: few
D: .
DNA: TGTGGTACTAACACAGATACGCAGTATTTT
CDR3: CGTNTDTQYF

V: TRBV9
J: TRBJ1-2
size: .
D: .
DNA: TGTGCCAGCAGTCAGAAAGGGCTGTATGGCTACACCTTC
CDR3: CASSQKGLYGYTF

V: TRBV29-1
J: TRBJ1-1
size: .
D: .
DNA: TGCAGCGTTAAGAGGAGCGGGGGTGACACTGAAGCTTTCTTT
CDR3: CSVKRSGGDTEAFF

V: TRBV27
J: TRBJ1-1
size: .
D: .
DNA: TGTGCCAGCAGTTTTGTAGGTTTGGCCACTGAAGCTTTCTTT
CDR3: CASSFVGLATEAFF

V: TRBV5-1
J: TRBJ1-3
size: .
D: .
DNA: TGCGCCAGCAGCCGTCCCGAGACGGGGTCCAGTTCGGGAAACACCATATATTTT
CDR3: CASSRPETGSSSGNTIYF

V: TRBV7-2
J: TRBJ2-3
size: few
D: .
DNA: TGTGCCAGCAGTCCTGATTGGACAGATACGCAGTATTTT
CDR3: CASSPDWTDTQYF

V: TRBV18
J: TRBJ2-7
size: .
D: .
DNA: TGTGCCAGCTCATCCACCCTCGAGCAGTACTTC
CDR3: CASSSTLEQYF

V: TRBV7-6
J: TRBJ2-3
size: few
D: .
DNA: TGTGCCAGCAGCTCAGGGCGGGAAAGGTATACGCAGTATTTT
CDR3: CASSSGRERYTQYF

V: TRBV1
J: TRBJ1-5
size: few
D: .
DNA: TGCACCAGCAGCCAACGCGGGATGATGGGGGGTAGCAATCAGCCCCAGCATTTT
CDR3: CTSSQRGMMGGSNQPQHF

V: TRBV6-1
J: TRBJ2-7
size: few
D: TRBD1
DNA: TGTGCCAGCAGTGCCAGTGAGGGGACAGATAACATTTACGAGCAGTACTTC
CDR3: CASSASEGTDNIYEQYF

V: TRBV7-9
J: TRBJ2-1
size: few
D: TRBD1
DNA: TGTGCCAGCATCTCCGGACAGGCCTCCTCCTACAATGAGCAGTTCTTC
CDR3: CASISGQASSYNEQFF

V: TRBV7-9
J: TRBJ2-3
size: .
D: TRBD1
DNA: TGTGCCAGCAGCACCTGGACAGGGCCCACAGATACGCAGTATTTT
CDR3: CASSTWTGPTDTQYF

V: TRBV7-3
J: TRBJ2-7
size: .
D: TRBD2
DNA: TGTGCCAGCAGCTTAGTGACCATCCTCCTAGCGGGAGGCTACGAGCAGTACTTC
CDR3: CASSLVTILLAGGYEQYF

V: TRBV30
J: TRBJ2-3
size: .
D: TRBD2
DNA: TGTGCCTGGAGTTGGGGGGGTACGCAGTATTTT
CDR3: CAWSWGGTQYF

V: TRBV14
J: TRBJ2-5
size: .
D: .
DNA: TGTGCCAGCAGCCCCAGGGGCGAGACCCAGTACTTC
CDR3: CASSPRGETQYF

V: TRBV14
J: TRBJ1-4
size: few
D: TRBD1
DNA: TGTGCCAGCAGCCAAGATATTTCAGGGGGCGTCGGTGAAAAACTGTTTTTT
CDR3: CASSQDISGGVGEKLFF

V: TRBV6-1
J: TRBJ2-7
size: .
D: .
DNA: TGTGCCAGCAGTGAAGCCGCTTTGGTGGGCGATCAGTACTTC
CDR3: CASSEAALVGDQYF

V: TRBV5-4
J: TRBJ1-4
size: .
D: .
DNA: TGTGCCAGCAGCTCAACGGGGCTTGTGGCGGAAAAACTGTTTTTT
CDR3: CASSSTGLVAEKLFF

V: TRBV23-1
J: TRBJ2-1
size: many
D: TRBD1
DNA: TGCGCCAGCAGTCACCGACAGGGGAATTTAGGTCTCAGTGAGCAGTTCTTC
CDR3: CASSHRQGNLGLSEQFF

V: TRBV6-5
J: TRBJ1-2
size: .
D: .
DNA: TGTGCCAGCAGTTACTTCGGGGATCGCTATGGCTACACCTTC
CDR3: CASSYFGDRYGYTF

V: TRBV7-2
J: TRBJ1-6
size: many
D: TRBD1
DNA: TGTGCCAGCGCCAGACAGGGCTATAATTCACCCCTCCACTTT
CDR3: CASARQGYNSPLHF

V: TRBV4-3
J: TRBJ1-2
size: many
D: TRBD1
DNA: TGCGCCAGCAGCCCTCCTGGACAGGCCTGGGGTGGCTACACCTTC
CDR3: CASSPPGQAWGGYTF

V: TRBV7-2
J: TRBJ2-1
size: .
D: .
DNA: TGTGCCAGCAGCATCTATAGCGAGTACAATGAGCAGTTCTTC
CDR3: CASSIYSEYNEQFF

V: TRBV5-1
J: TRBJ2-5
size: few
D: .
DNA: TGCGCCAGCAGTCCCCAGCCCTCGTCCCAAGAGACCCAGTACTTC
CDR3: CASSPQPSSQETQYF

V: TRBV6-5
J: TRBJ2-1
size: few
D: .
DNA: TGTGCCAGCAGCCCGGGAGACAATGAGCAGTTCTTC
CDR3: CASSPGDNEQFF

V: TRBV7-9
J: TRBJ2-5
size: many
D: .
DNA: TGTGCCAGCAGCTCCTCAGGGAAAGAGACCCAGTACTTC
CDR3: CASSSSGKETQYF

V: TRBV5-4
J: TRBJ2-5
size: few
D: TRBD2
DNA: TGTGCCAGCAGCCCGGGGACTACCCTCCAAGAGACCCAGTACTTC
CDR3: CASSPGTTLQETQYF

V: TRBV6-5
J: TRBJ2-7
size: .
D: .
DNA: TGTGCCAGCAGTTACTACTCAGAGGGTTTCTACGAGCAGTACTTC
CDR3: CASSYYSEGFYEQYF

V: TRBV9
J: TRBJ2-2
size: few
D: .
DNA: TGTGCCAGCAGCCACTCAAATTCGGCGAACACCGGGGAGCTGTTTTTT
CDR3: CASSHSNSANTGELFF

V: TRBV7-9
J: TRBJ2-4
size: few
D: .
DNA: TGTGCCAGCAGCCCCCGGGCAGCAAGGGAAAGCATTCAGTACTTC
CDR3: CASSPRAARESIQYF

V: TRBV7-6
J: TRBJ2-2
size: .
D: TRBD2
DNA: TGTGCCAGCAGCTTAAAAGGGACTAGCATGGCCGGGGAGCTGTTTTTT
CDR3: CASSLKGTSMAGELFF

V: TRBV7-3
J: TRBJ2-1
size: few
D: .
DNA: TGTGCCAGCAGCTTAGGGGCGGGACTTTACAATGAGCAGTTCTTC
CDR3: CASSLGAGLYNEQFF

V: TRBV2
J: TRBJ2-3
size: once
D: .
DNA: TGTGCCAGCACCCTACAGGAGGGCACAGATACGCAGTATTTT
CDR3: CASTLQEGTDTQYF

V: TRBV7-3
J: TRBJ2-3
size: few
D: .
DNA: TGTGCCAGCAGCTTAACTTCGATCAGCGCCCCTCCGGATACGCAGTATTTT
CDR3: CASSLTSISAPPDTQYF

V: TRBV18
J: TRBJ2-1
size: many
D: .
DNA: TGTGCCAGCTCACCAGGGCAGCAGTCTTATGAGCAGTTCTTC
CDR3: CASSPGQQSYEQFF

V: TRBV30
J: TRBJ1-1
size: .
D: TRBD1
DNA: TGTGCCCTTGCGGGACAGGGGGCAAGTGAAGCTTTCTTT
CDR3: CALAGQGASEAFF

V: TRBV7-8
J: TRBJ1-2
size: .
D: TRBD1
DNA: TGTGCCAGCAGCGGGCAGACAGGGGGCCCAAATGGCTACACCTTC
CDR3: CASSGQTGGPNGYTF

V: TRBV13
J: TRBJ1-1
size: .
D: TRBD1
DNA: TGTGCCAGCAGGTTGACAGGGGGGAACACTGAAGCTTTCTTT
CDR3: CASRLTGGNTEAFF

V: TRBV5-1
J: TRBJ1-1
size: .
D: .
DNA: TGCGCCAGCAGCTTGGACAGTACGAACACTGAAGCTTTCTTT
CDR3: CASSLDSTNTEAFF

V: TRBV2
J: TRBJ2-1
size: many
D: TRBD1
DNA: TGTGCCAGCGTATCAGGGGGCGCTAGGAGTGAGCAGTTCTTC
CDR3: CASVSGGARSEQFF

V: TRBV9
J: TRBJ2-5
size: .
D: TRBD2
DNA: TGTGCCAGCAGCGCCACTAGCGGGGGGGCACGAGAGACCCAGTACTTC
CDR3: CASSATSGGARETQYF

V: TRBV30
J: TRBJ2-6
size: many
D: .
DNA: TGTGCCTGGACCATCGCTGGGGCCAACGTCCTGACTTTC
CDR3: CAWTIAGANVLTF

V: TRBV4-1
J: TRBJ2-1
size: few
D: .
DNA: TGCGCCAGCAGCCAAGATCTAGGGGTGGCAGGGGCCCTCAATGAGCAGTTCTTC
CDR3: CASSQDLGVAGALNEQFF

V: TRBV18
J: TRBJ1-5
size: .
D: .
DNA: TGTGCCAGCAGTCTTGGACAGACGAGCAATCAGCCCCAGCATTTT
CDR3: CASSLGQTSNQPQHF

V: TRBV29-1
J: TRBJ2-7
size: .
D: .
DNA: TGCAGCGTTTCCGGGCAATCTCTCTCCTACGAGCAGTACTTC
CDR3: CSVSGQSLSYEQYF

V: TRBV7-3
J: TRBJ2-3
size: many
D: .
DNA: TGTGCCAGCAGCTTAGGGAGCCCCACAGATACGCAGTATTTT
CDR3: CASSLGSPTDTQYF

V: TRBV4-1
J: TRBJ2-1
size: many
D: TRBD2
DNA: TGCGCCAGCAGCCACATCGATATGGGACTAGCATACAATGAGCAGTTCTTC
CDR3: CASSHIDMGLAYNEQFF

V: TRBV7-2
J: TRBJ2-4
size: few
D: .
DNA: TGTGCCAGCAGCTTAAACGGAGCGGATGGGGTCAAAAACATTCAGTACTTC
CDR3: CASSLNGADGVKNIQYF

V: TRBV5-1
J: TRBJ2-3
size: .
D: .
DNA: TGCGCCAGCAGCTTGGGCGGCGGCAGCACAGATACGCAGTATTTT
CDR3: CASSLGGGSTDTQYF